The TCR beta chain under discussion was sequenced for a study of radiation and T cells in renal cell carcinoma. As for this clone: The antigen is unknown.

As for treatment: treatment-naive control, cytoreductive nephrectomy. Sequenced control tumors were from fewer than 14 males and a few females, median age approximately 62. Germline CDR1 is SNHLY and CDR2 is FYNNEI. The V and J ends lost 5 bases and 7 bases, in that order; junction bases with no gene match: 5. The CDR3 is made up of 13 amino acids. The data were produced by immunoSEQ multiplex PCR, yet TCRdb's version contains in-frame clones alone and is incomplete. The repertoire holds around 22,000 clones, with about three fifths as singletons. Study results and limitations: Top 100 clonotypes averaged around 50% in irradiated versus around 40% in nephrectomy-only tumors. Irradiated tumors held more dominant CDR3 motifs than control tumors.

This TCR was sampled from a man aged 40-50 years with renal cell carcinoma. The chain links TRBV2 to TRBJ2-1; 7 nucleotides line up with TRBD1. The sample in question was tumor tissue, obtained from a patient whose treatment was nephrectomy without radiotherapy. As DNA, the CDR3 is TGTGCCAGCAGTCCCGACAGGGATAATGAGCAGTTCTTC. Amino acid sequence: CASSPDRDNEQFF.